These T cell receptor beta chains were read from a single sample in a study of OX40 agonist ivuxolimab in advanced cancers. Profiling relied on immunoSEQ multiplex PCR, and the TCRdb table lists in-frame clones only, not all of them. The sample records fewer than 120,000 clones, roughly 87% being singletons. The specimen was CD4+ or CD8+ T cells sorted from blood, collected in a trial of the OX40 agonist ivuxolimab. The source of these receptors is an adult with an advanced solid tumor such as melanoma, head and neck, liver or kidney cancer. CDR3s include the opening cysteine and the closing phenylalanine or tryptophan. A D gene is named only where the DNA matches it firmly. Rows may omit the clone size; those that give it use once, few, many or a size class.

j_gene,d_gene,v_gene,abundance,CDR3nt,CDR3aa
TRBJ1-2,.,TRBV6-5,.,TGTGCCAGCATTGCCCACCCTAACTATGGCTACACCTTC,CASIAHPNYGYTF
TRBJ2-7,.,TRBV25-1,.,TGTGCCAGCAGTGGGCCAGGGGGGCTACCATACGAGCAGTACTTC,CASSGPGGLPYEQYF
TRBJ1-4,TRBD1,TRBV14,.,TGTGCCAGCAGCGATCATACAGGGGCGGTAGAACTGTTTTTT,CASSDHTGAVELFF
TRBJ1-6,.,TRBV9,.,TGTGCCAGCAGCGTAGTACCGGATTCACCCCTCCACTTT,CASSVVPDSPLHF
TRBJ2-7,TRBD1,TRBV7-2,.,TGTGCCAGCAGTTTAAGGACAGGGGGCGCTTACGAGCAGTACTTC,CASSLRTGGAYEQYF
TRBJ2-3,TRBD2,TRBV5-4,.,TGTGCCAGCATCGAAAGGACTAGCGGGGGGTTCGGTACAGATACGCAGTATTTT,CASIERTSGGFGTDTQYF
TRBJ2-1,.,TRBV28,.,TGTGCCAGCACTAACCAAGGGGCAGGGGTCAATGAGCAGTTCTTC,CASTNQGAGVNEQFF
TRBJ2-7,.,TRBV7-6,.,TGTGCCAGCAGCTTATCGAACCAGGGTGCCGAGCAGTACTTC,CASSLSNQGAEQYF
TRBJ1-2,TRBD1,TRBV28,.,TGTGCCAGCAGTTTGGGGACAGTGGCCTATGGCTACACCTTC,CASSLGTVAYGYTF
TRBJ2-1,.,TRBV10-3,.,TGTGCCATCAGTGAGTCGTCAGGGGCCTACAATGAGCAGTTCTTC,CAISESSGAYNEQFF
TRBJ2-3,.,TRBV30,.,TGTGCCTGGACGTGGGGGGGCCTAAATACGCAGTATTTT,CAWTWGGLNTQYF
TRBJ2-7,TRBD1,TRBV6-6,.,TGTGCCAGCAGGGGCGGGACAGGGTTCGAGCAGTACTTC,CASRGGTGFEQYF
TRBJ2-7,.,TRBV25-1,.,TGTGCCAGCAGCAGCTCACATGGGGACTCCTACGAGCAGTACTTC,CASSSSHGDSYEQYF
TRBJ2-7,TRBD2,TRBV27,once,TGTGCCAGCAGTTTTAAGCGGGAGGGCCGGTACGAGCAGTACTTC,CASSFKREGRYEQYF
TRBJ1-6,TRBD1,TRBV11-3,.,TGTGCCAGCAGCTTAGTTGGGACAGGGGGCAGTAGTTCACCCCTCCACTTT,CASSLVGTGGSSSPLHF
TRBJ1-2,.,TRBV28,few,TGTGCCAGCAGTACAGGGCGTAGGGGCTACACCTTC,CASSTGRRGYTF
TRBJ2-1,.,TRBV21-1,.,TGTGCCAGCAGCAAAGCAAGGGATAGCGGGGCCGAGGAGCAGTTCTTC,CASSKARDSGAEEQFF
TRBJ1-1,.,TRBV12-5,.,TGTGCTAGTGGCCGGTCGCTCCAAAGCACTGAAGCTTTCTTT,CASGRSLQSTEAFF
TRBJ2-4,TRBD2,TRBV7-9,.,TGTGCCAGCAGTTTGGGGGCACTAGCGGGTTTAGCCAAAAACATTCAGTACTTC,CASSLGALAGLAKNIQYF
TRBJ1-1,.,TRBV18,.,TGTGCCAGCTCACCGTCAGGTGCGGGGGACACTGAAGCTTTCTTT,CASSPSGAGDTEAFF
TRBJ1-6,TRBD1,TRBV5-4,.,TGTGCCAGCAGCCCCGGACAGGCAGTATCAGGGTCACCCCTCCACTTT,CASSPGQAVSGSPLHF
TRBJ1-5,.,TRBV30,.,TGTGCCTGGAGTCACCGGGCCAATCAGCCCCAGCATTTT,CAWSHRANQPQHF
TRBJ1-4,.,TRBV2,.,TGTGCCAGCAGTGAGGTAGTCAGGTGGGCAACTAATGAAAAACTGTTTTTT,CASSEVVRWATNEKLFF
TRBJ1-1,.,TRBV28,.,TGTGCCAGCAGTGACATGACGGTTGCTGAAGCTTTCTTT,CASSDMTVAEAFF
TRBJ1-6,.,TRBV30,.,TGTGCCTGGGGACAAACTAATTCACCCCTCCACTTT,CAWGQTNSPLHF
TRBJ2-1,.,TRBV9,.,TGTGCCAGCAGCGTAGCAGGGAATTTTCCAAATGAGCAGTTCTTC,CASSVAGNFPNEQFF
TRBJ1-2,.,TRBV11-2,.,TGTGCCAGCAGCTTAACTCCAGGCGGCACTATTACTGCCTATGGCTACACCTTC,CASSLTPGGTITAYGYTF
TRBJ2-5,TRBD2,TRBV6-4,.,TGTGCCAGCGACCAGATTAAGCGGGGGCCGGAAGAGACCCAGTACTTC,CASDQIKRGPEETQYF
TRBJ2-3,.,TRBV28,.,TGTGCCAGCAGACAAAGCACAGATACGCAGTATTTT,CASRQSTDTQYF